The present T cell receptor beta chain was sequenced within a study of blood T cell repertoires in COVID-19 (dated by TCRdb to 2020 to 2021). For context, the study as a whole: The collaborator samples originated in the United States, Italy and Spain and spanned the acute and convalescent phases of COVID-19. The prospective study material was composed of cDNA or gDNA derived from T cells, B-cell-depleted T cells, or PBMCs. Subjects who had been exposed to COVID-19, were actively infected with it, or had recovered from it provided the deeply sampled blood TCRbeta repertoires that made up the dataset. The repertoires were made available in a free public database intended to serve as a resource for research on the immune response to SARS-CoV-2. The samples were drawn from the first 160 participants of the ongoing ImmuneRACE study and from 1,254 subjects provided by 6 global collaborators. Sample metadata almost always included a de-identified subject ID, COVID-19 status, age in years and sex. HLA class I and class II types, where available, came from metadata supplied by the sample provider rather than from assay-based typing. Paper-wide results and their limitations: The amount of clinical and demographic metadata varied by source and participant and was provided uncurated.

The immunoSEQ Assay, a bias-controlled multiplex PCR, was used to amplify TCRbeta CDR3 regions from genomic DNA. Under the source paper's analysis protocol: Within the assay, amplification of reference gene primers was used to estimate how many nucleated cells each sample contained. To quantify the absolute abundance of each unique TCRbeta CDR3 rearrangement, sequence reads were collapsed and filtered. For each sample, productive Simpson clonality was calculated as the square root of Simpson's diversity index over productive rearrangements. The table was pulled from immuneACCESS by TCRdb, which kept in-frame rearrangements only. Such tables lose some clones; where checked, under half of the loss comes from unresolved V genes, and the rest has no known cause. The DNA was the basis for D and trimming; V, J and clone size are from that table. The sample table lists approximately 230,000 clones, 70% to 90% of them with a count of one. The leading ten clones occupy approximately 2.1% of the sample.

The germline V gene provides CDR1 SGHTA and CDR2 FQGNSA. The germline V end is reduced by 5 bases and the J end by 4 bases; junction bases left unmatched: 15. Spanning cysteine to phenylalanine, the CDR3 consists of 17 amino acids. Only CDR3 DNA is held: 51 bases, read in frame from base 1. With regard to this clone: This clone's antigen is unknown. No much larger clone is present one base from it, and per-base qualities are unavailable.

Another Seattle source contributed samples from volunteer blood donors who had recovered from COVID-19. The collaborating institutions used their own protocols to collect whole blood in K2EDTA tubes. For TCRbeta analysis, collaborators shipped samples in one of three forms: frozen whole blood, isolated PBMCs, or DNA extracted from either of those sample types. Sequencing was carried out using peripheral blood. The sequence was obtained from a man aged 30 to 45 who had recovered from COVID-19. The V and J genes are TRBV7-2 and TRBJ1-1; a stretch of 8 junction bases matches TRBD1. CDR3 protein: CASSPPGTGGRLTEAFF. Here is the DNA: TGTGCCAGCAGCCCACCCGGGACAGGAGGTCGGCTCACTGAAGCTTTCTTT.